This T cell receptor (beta chain) was sequenced in a study of monozygotic twins with inflammatory bowel disease. The study's findings and limits: Lower sharing of clonotypes with other individuals was seen in IBD patients than in healthy twins. This was most marked in patients showing signs of disease activity.

Comment on this clonotype: The antigen is undetermined.

Generation of cDNA took place in eight separate reactions per sample. From its re-call of the 5' RACE reads, TCRdb lists each CDR3 protein once, without DNA. The sample has about 420,000 distinct CDR3 sequences; the top ten hold 2% to 3%. This CDR3 is built from 15 residues. Germline V lookup: CDR1 ENHRY, CDR2 SYGVKD. This clonotype was obtained from a human donor with ulcerative colitis or Crohn's disease, or a healthy co-twin of an affected twin (not recorded which). The chain carries TRBV10-3 and TRBJ2-5; TCRdb's D gene call, TRBD1, goes unchecked for lack of DNA. Sequencing was carried out using blood. CDR3 protein: CAISPGQKRDETQYF.